Below are 26 T cell receptor beta chains sequenced from a single sample in a study of prognosis after radiotherapy for stage I lung cancer. By two-round multiplex PCR, the TCR beta CDR3 was amplified from genomic DNA. First-round PCR amplification was performed with primers specific to each TRBV and TRBJ gene. A single record per CDR3 protein comes from TCRdb applying MiXCR to the multiplex PCR reads. The profile shows some 38,000 distinct CDR3 sequences, approximately 24% of them singletons. The sample was PBMCs, taken before or after stereotactic body radiation therapy (not recorded which). All receptors come from a donor over 45 with non-small cell lung cancer.

This chain uses TRBV25-1 with TRBJ1-1; D is undetermined. There are 13 residues in the CDR3. The germline CDR1 and CDR2 sequences are MGHDK and SYGVNS. Trimming shortened V by 3 bases and J by 1 base, and 6 bases separated the two germline ends. The CDR3 protein is CASSEEGNTEAFF. The CDR3 DNA follows: TGTGCCAGCAGTGAGGAGGGGAACACTGAAGCTTTCTTT. Combining the CDR3 with reference TRBV25-1 and TRBJ1-1 gives the whole variable domain EADIYQTPRYLVIGTGKKITLECSQTMGHDKMYWYQQDPGMELHLIHYSYGVNSTEKGDLSSESTVSRIRTEHFPLTLESARPSHTSQYLCASSEEGNTEAFFGQGTRLTVV.

This CDR3 is CASYDGYEQYF. CDR3 DNA sequence: TGTGCCAGTTACGACGGCTACGAGCAGTACTTC. The gene calls are TRBV19 and TRBJ2-7; D remains unclear. CDR3 size: 11 residues. V was pared by 8 bases and J by 3 bases, with 8 bases between. Germline lookup yields CDR1 LNHDA and CDR2 SQIVND (reference sequence).

This clonotype was seen once. This chain connects TRBV12-3 or TRBV12-4 to TRBJ1-1; D unclear. The CDR3 extends over 12 amino acids. V was clipped by 2 bases and J by 6 bases, with 7 bases between them. The CDR3 is CASSLFGAEAFF. CDR3 bases: TGTGCCAGCAGTTTATTCGGGGCTGAAGCTTTCTTT.

The table lists this clonotype with many counts. J is TRBJ2-3 and V is TRBV7-6, with 8 bases aligning to TRBD2. The V gene end was trimmed by 2 bases and the J gene end by 5 bases; junction bases not matched to a gene: 9. The CDR3 totals 16 residues. The germline CDR1 and CDR2 sequences are SGHVS and FNYEAQ. CDR3 nucleotides: TGTGCCAGCAGCTTAATGGCGGAGCGGGAGTTAGATACGCAGTATTTT. Translated: CASSLMAERELDTQYF.

This clonotype was seen many times. The CDR3 is CASSYGGGGYGYTF. As DNA, the CDR3 is TGTGCCAGCAGTTACGGGGGAGGAGGGTATGGCTACACCTTC. The rearrangement links TRBV6-5 to TRBJ1-2; the D gene is possibly TRBD1 (5 bases). Trimming shortened V by 2 bases and J by 5 bases, and 12 bases separated the two germline ends. CDR3 length: 14 residues. The germline V gene has CDR1 MNHEY and CDR2 SVGAGI.

The rearrangement joins TRBV25-1 to TRBJ2-7; TRBD1 matches 7 bases. Germline CDR1 MGHDK, CDR2 SYGVNS. V trimming: 4 bases; J trimming: 4 bases; junction bases outside the gene matches: 19. The CDR3 is made up of 18 amino acids. The CDR3 coding sequence is TGTGCCAGCAGTGGTGGGGACAGATCCTTAGGAGTCGAATACGAGCAGTACTTC. It translates to CASSGGDRSLGVEYEQYF.

Worth noting for this clonotype: This is likely an artifact of a read error, given a far larger clone one base away. The gene calls are TRBV6-9 and TRBJ2-1; possible D gene TRBD2, 5 bases. This CDR3 spans 13 amino acids. Germline assignment: CDR1 MNHGY and CDR2 SVAAGI. CDR3: CVSSELLAGQQFF. The CDR3 bases are TGTGTCAGCAGTGAATTGTTGGCGGGCCAGCAGTTCTTC.

This clonotype was counted ten times or more. This may be a read error, as it is one base from a much larger clone. The chain is built from TRBV5-1 and TRBJ2-2; D possibly uses TRBD1 or TRBD2 (7 bases each). CDR3 length: 17 residues. From germline, CDR1 is SGHRS and CDR2 YFSETQ. CDR3 amino acids: CASSLSGTAPGTVELFF. The DNA of the CDR3 is TGCGCCAGCAGCTTGAGCGGGACAGCGCCGGGCACCGTGGAGCTGTTTTTT.

In this sample, this clonotype turned up many times. The rearrangement links TRBV6-1 to TRBJ1-1; D is perhaps TRBD1 (5 bases). Germline V gene sequence: CDR1 MNHNS, CDR2 SASEGT. Trimming shortened V by 7 bases and J by 3 bases, and 9 bases separated the two germline ends. This CDR3 comprises 12 residues. For the CDR3, the DNA is TGTGCCAGCACCAGGGTAGACACTGAAGCTTTCTTT. Encoded protein: CASTRVDTEAFF.

This clonotype was observed at least ten times. The chain has TRBV3-1 and TRBJ2-7, with 7 bases lining up with TRBD1. The CDR3 length is 12 residues. Germline V gives CDR1 LGHDT, CDR2 YNNKEL (reference sequence). The junction had 5 bases not matched to a gene; V was cut back by 7 bases and J by 5 bases. CDR3 coding DNA: TGTGCCAGCAACGAGGGACAGAACGAGCAGTACTTC. Translated: CASNEGQNEQYF.

This clonotype was counted ten times or more. The chain is built from TRBV6-5 and TRBJ2-2; D might be TRBD1 or TRBD2, each matching 5 bases. Germline loops: CDR1 MNHEY, CDR2 SVGAGI. The V end was cut by 2 bases, the J end by 6 bases, with 13 bases between. CDR3 size: 15 residues. The CDR3 is CASSYEGPGAGELFF. CDR3 in DNA: TGTGCCAGCAGTTACGAGGGGCCGGGCGCCGGGGAGCTGTTTTTT.

Worth noting for this clonotype: Only one base separates this from a far larger clonotype, so it likely reflects a read error. The J gene is TRBJ2-2, the V gene TRBV6-1, with 8 bases that match TRBD1. Germline CDR1 and CDR2: MNHNS and SASEGT. CDR3 length: 14 amino acids. V was clipped by 6 bases and J by 7 bases; unmatched bases: 7. The CDR3 loop reads CASRPQGEGGELFF. In nucleotides, the CDR3 is TGTGCCAGCAGACCACAGGGGGAAGGCGGGGAGCTGTTTTTT.

This clonotype was observed at least ten times. The chain is built from TRBV28 and TRBJ1-2, with 7 bases identical to TRBD1. Trimming removed 4 bases from V and 4 bases from J; junction bases left unmatched: 9. From germline, CDR1 is MDHEN and CDR2 SYDVKM. The length of the CDR3 is 15 residues. The DNA of the CDR3 is TGTGCCAGCAGTTATTTAGGGGGCGAAGGCTATGGCTACACCTTC. Translation: CASSYLGGEGYGYTF.

Of note for this clonotype: As the CDR3 is not closed by the conserved phenylalanine or tryptophan, this likely results from a read error. The rearrangement uses TRBV2 and TRBJ1-4; TRBD1 aligns across 9 bases. The CDR3 extends over 14 amino acids. Germline CDR1 and CDR2: SNHLY and FYNNEI. The CDR3 DNA is TGTGTCAGCAGTGGGGGACAGGGCGCTTTGGGGCTGTTTTCT. It codes for CVSSGGQGALGLFS.

The table lists this clonotype with many counts. The V call is TRBV29-1, the J call TRBJ2-5, with 7 bases aligning to TRBD1. The V segment lost 1 base and the J segment 1 base; nucleotides outside the gene matches: 6. CDR3 length: 15 amino acids. Germline CDR1 reads SQVTM; CDR2 reads ANQGSEA. CDR3 sequence: CSVEGTGDIQETQYF. The CDR3 nucleotides read TGCAGCGTTGAAGGGACAGGAGACATCCAAGAGACCCAGTACTTC.

This clonotype was found many times. The chain combines TRBV5-1 with TRBJ2-2; TRBD2 agrees at 8 bases. V was clipped by 4 bases and J by 1 base; unmatched bases: 3. CDR1 and CDR2 from the germline V gene are SGHRS and YFSETQ. The CDR3 is 15 residues long. The CDR3 bases are TGCGCCAGCAGCCGGGGGGGCCAGAACACCGGGGAGCTGTTTTTT. Residues: CASSRGGQNTGELFF. Full variable domain (outside the CDR3, taken from reference TRBV5-1 and TRBJ2-2): KAGVTQTPRYLIKTRGQQVTLSCSPISGHRSVSWYQQTPGQGLQFLFEYFSETQRNKGNFPGRFSGRQFSNSRSEMNVSTLELGDSALYLCASSRGGQNTGELFFGEGSRLTVL.

Many counts were recorded for this clonotype. CDR3 sequence (DNA): TGCAGTGCTCTCGCGCCGGGACGGTTCTATGGCTACACCTTC. It is translated as CSALAPGRFYGYTF. The rearrangement links TRBV20-1 to TRBJ1-2; maybe TRBD1 (5 bases). The germline gives CDR1 DFQATT, CDR2 SNEGSKA (reference sequence). V was pared by 5 bases and J by 4 bases, with 17 bases between. CDR3 length equals 14 residues.

This clonotype came up a few times. This sequence may be a read error, since a much larger clone differs from it by one base. J is TRBJ2-1 and V is TRBV6-4, with 12 nucleotides matching TRBD1. Germline V gene data show CDR1 as MRHNA and CDR2 as SNTAGT. The CDR3 has 15 amino acids. Germline trimming cut 5 bases from V and 7 bases from J; bases unmatched to any gene: 6. The CDR3, as DNA: TGTGCCAGCAGTCTTGGGACAGGGGGCCAAAATGAGCAGTTCTTC. This gives the protein CASSLGTGGQNEQFF.

This clonotype was seen repeatedly, ten times or more. This chain links TRBV4-1 with TRBJ1-6, with unresolved D. The CDR3 spans 15 residues. V lost 0 bases and J lost 7, with 10 bases in between. Looked up from germline, CDR1 is MGHRA and CDR2 is YSYEKL. The CDR3 coding sequence is TGCGCCAGCAGCCAAGAGTTGGGCAGCAATTCACCCCTCCACTTT. It encodes CASSQELGSNSPLHF.

This clonotype was counted ten times or more. This CDR3 is CSASPWTGSYEQYF. CDR3 in DNA: TGCAGTGCTAGCCCCTGGACTGGATCCTACGAGCAGTACTTC. The rearrangement uses TRBV20-1 and TRBJ2-7, with D possibly being TRBD2 (5 bases). Trimming stripped 3 bases from V and 1 base from J, with 13 bases between. The CDR3 covers 14 residues. In germline, CDR1 is DFQATT, CDR2 SNEGSKA (reference sequence).

A remark on this clonotype: A far larger clone differs by one base, so this is likely a read error. J is TRBJ1-2 and V is TRBV6-1, with D uncertain. CDR3 length equals 15 residues. Germline V gene lookup returns CDR1 MNHNS and CDR2 SASEGT. The CDR3: CASSYSLGRSYVYTF. CDR3 nucleotide sequence: TGTGCCAGCAGTTACAGTCTCGGGAGATCCTATGTCTACACCTTC.

This clonotype was counted at least ten times. The V gene is TRBV10-3, the J gene TRBJ1-2, with TRBD1 as a possible D gene (6 bases). With 8 bases removed from V and 2 bases from J, the gap between germline ends came to 12 bases. CDR3 length: 13 amino acids. The V gene's germline CDR1 is ENHRY and CDR2 SYGVKD. The CDR3 sequence: CAIGAGDNYGYTF. The CDR3 coding sequence is TGTGCCATCGGAGCAGGGGACAACTATGGCTACACCTTC.

This clonotype was seen repeatedly, ten times or more. The rearrangement links TRBV7-3 to TRBJ1-1, with 8 bases aligning to TRBD1. V dropped 2 bases and J dropped 7; count of bases not matched to a gene: 3. This CDR3 has 13 amino acids. The germline gives CDR1 SGHTA, CDR2 FQGTGA. The CDR3 is CASSLGQGGEAFF. CDR3 nucleotide sequence: TGTGCCAGCAGCTTAGGACAGGGTGGTGAAGCTTTCTTT.

On this clonotype itself: A far larger clone is only one base removed, so a read error is likely. This chain connects TRBV6-4 to TRBJ2-3; TRBD1 might be the D (6 bases). The CDR3 has 15 residues. The germline V gene encodes CDR1 MRHNA and CDR2 SNTAGT. CDR3 protein: CAISYRGTSTDTQYF. The DNA of the CDR3 is TGTGCCATCAGTTACAGAGGGACAAGCACAGATACGCAGTATTTT.

The table lists this clonotype with many counts. This chain joins TRBV10-3 and TRBJ1-4; D perhaps matches TRBD1 (5 bases). Germline values: CDR1 ENHRY, CDR2 SYGVKD. The V end was cut by 3 bases, the J end by 8 bases, with 16 bases between. The CDR3 covers 15 residues. The CDR3, as DNA: TGTGCCATCAGTGACGGGATTCAGGGAGAGGAAAAACTGTTTTTT. It specifies CAISDGIQGEEKLFF.

This clonotype appeared many times. The chain joins TRBV20-1 to TRBJ1-2; D unclear. V was trimmed by 5 bases and J by 5 bases, leaving 18 bases between them. The CDR3 extends over 14 amino acids. CDR1 and CDR2 from the germline V gene are DFQATT and SNEGSKA (reference sequence). The CDR3, as DNA: TGCAGTGCTTCTCAGGTCCTCGGGGTATATGGCTACACCTTC. It translates to CSASQVLGVYGYTF.